The 13 T cell receptor beta chains reported below all come from one sample, sequenced in a study of blood T cell repertoires in COVID-19. The assay was immunoSEQ multiplex PCR, and TCRdb's table has in-frame clones only and misses some. The sample contains approximately 500,000 clones, nearly 90% of which appear only once. Sequenced input: peripheral blood. The receptors were gathered from a man in his late teens or twenties with COVID-19, enrolled during active disease.

The V and J genes are TRBV5-1 and TRBJ2-7; D is possibly TRBD2 (5 bases). The germline CDR1 and CDR2 sequences are SGHRS and YFSETQ. This CDR3 spans 14 amino acids. V gave up 5 bases and J gave up 2 bases, with 14 bases separating them. CDR3 sequence reads: CASRRALPTYEQYF. CDR3 DNA sequence: TGCGCCAGCAGGAGGGCCCTGCCTACCTACGAGCAGTACTTC.

The V gene is TRBV30, the J gene TRBJ2-3; no firm D call. CDR3 length: 14 residues. Germline loops: CDR1 GTSNPN, CDR2 SVGIG (reference sequence). V was clipped by 4 bases and J by 0 bases, with 11 bases between them. This chain's CDR3 is CAWNGPLSTDTQYF. Written as DNA, the CDR3 is TGTGCCTGGAATGGGCCACTTAGCACAGATACGCAGTATTTT. Combining the CDR3 with reference TRBV30 and TRBJ2-3 gives the whole variable domain SQTIHQWPATLVQPVGSPLSLECTVEGTSNPNLYWYRQAAGRGLQLLFYSVGIGQISSEVPQNLSASRPQDRQFILSSKKLLLSDSGFYLCAWNGPLSTDTQYFGPGTRLTVL.

This chain links TRBV2 with TRBJ1-1, with D perhaps TRBD1 (6 bases). The germline V gene encodes CDR1 SNHLY and CDR2 FYNNEI. Trimming removed 5 bases at V and 1 base at J, with 11 bases between. This CDR3 spans 14 amino acids. The CDR3: CASSPWTANTEAFF. The DNA for the CDR3 is TGTGCCAGCAGTCCGTGGACAGCGAACACTGAAGCTTTCTTT.

The V gene is TRBV5-1, the J gene TRBJ2-3; 8 bases are a match to TRBD1. The germline gives CDR1 SGHRS, CDR2 YFSETQ. The CDR3 length is 15 residues. V was clipped by 5 bases and J by 3 bases; unmatched bases: 8. CDR3: CASSHGQGGTDTQYF. The CDR3 DNA follows: TGCGCCAGCAGTCACGGACAGGGTGGAACAGATACGCAGTATTTT.

V and J are TRBV2 and TRBJ2-1, with D perhaps matching TRBD2 (6 bases). CDR3 length equals 12 residues. Trimming removed 8 bases at V and 6 bases at J, with 11 bases between. From germline, CDR1 is SNHLY and CDR2 FYNNEI. This chain's CDR3 is CASGRGSNEQFF. The DNA of the CDR3 is TGTGCCAGCGGGCGGGGATCCAATGAGCAGTTCTTC.

The rearrangement joins TRBV24-1 to TRBJ2-1; 8 bases are a match to TRBD1. V lost 8 bases to trimming and J lost 10 bases; unmatched junction nucleotides: 12. The CDR3 has 14 amino acids. CDR1 and CDR2 (germline): KGHDR, SFDVKD. The CDR3 nucleotides are TGTGCCACCATGGGAGACAGGGGATTCGGCGAGCAGTTCTTC. This gives the protein CATMGDRGFGEQFF.

This clone appeared once. The chain uses TRBV19 and TRBJ2-3; D unresolved. Germline lookup yields CDR1 LNHDA and CDR2 SQIVND (reference sequence). This CDR3 region has 15 residues. The ends were cut back, 8 bases at V and 2 bases at J, with 17 bases in the middle. CDR3 in amino acids: CASARSRGPTDTQYF. The CDR3 nucleotides are TGTGCCAGTGCGCGGTCCCGAGGCCCCACAGATACGCAGTATTTT.

The chain joins TRBV2 to TRBJ1-4; D gene uncertain. Germline CDR1 and CDR2: SNHLY and FYNNEI. The CDR3 is made up of 14 amino acids. Trimming took off 8 bases at V and 3 bases at J, with 13 bases between the two ends. CDR3 protein: CASSGGMANEKLFF. The CDR3 nucleotides read TGTGCCAGCTCCGGCGGGATGGCTAATGAAAAACTGTTTTTT.

The table lists this clone with a few counts. The V call is TRBV3-1 (or the pseudogene TRBV3-2), the J call TRBJ1-1; tentatively, D is TRBD1 (5 bases). Germline CDR1 LGHDT, CDR2 YNNKEL (reference sequence). The length of the CDR3 is 15 residues. V gave up 4 bases and J gave up 5 bases, with 17 bases separating them. In nucleotides, the CDR3 is TGTGCCAGCAGCCCCCTGACAGTTAGATGGACTGAAGCTTTCTTT. This gives the protein CASSPLTVRWTEAFF.

V is TRBV6-5 and J is TRBJ2-2; D gene uncertain. The CDR3 extends over 15 amino acids. V dropped 6 bases and J dropped 6 bases, with 17 bases sitting between them. Germline V gene sequence: CDR1 MNHEY, CDR2 SVGAGI. Written as DNA, the CDR3 is TGTGCCAGCAGGCCTTCTAATTCTCGTCCCGGGGAGCTGTTTTTT. It codes for CASRPSNSRPGELFF.

The CDR3 DNA is TGTGCCAGCAGGACTAGCGGGGGGGCAGGTGAGCAGTTCTTC. This gives the protein CASRTSGGAGEQFF. J is TRBJ2-1 and V is TRBV27; 14 bases align to TRBD2. CDR1 is MNHEY and CDR2 is SMNVEV in the germline V gene (reference sequence). The CDR3 spans 14 residues. V lost 6 bases to trimming and J lost 9 bases; unmatched junction nucleotides: 4.

This chain connects TRBV7-9 to TRBJ2-5; tentatively, D is TRBD1 (5 bases). Germline V gene lookup returns CDR1 SEHNR and CDR2 FQNEAQ (reference sequence). The V gene lost 6 bases and the J gene lost 5 bases, with 16 bases spanning the gap. This CDR3 is built from 14 residues. CDR3 bases: TGTGCCAGCAGAAAAGGGCAGGGTCCGGAGACCCAGTACTTC. Amino acids: CASRKGQGPETQYF.

This chain joins TRBV10-3 and TRBJ1-6, with unresolved D. Trimming cost V 6 bases and J 8 bases, with 17 bases left between them. The germline V gene has CDR1 ENHRY and CDR2 SYGVKD. The CDR3 sequence is 15 residues long. The chain's CDR3 is CAIRGGMKRDSPLHF. Written as DNA, the CDR3 is TGTGCCATCAGAGGAGGGATGAAAAGGGATTCACCCCTCCACTTT.